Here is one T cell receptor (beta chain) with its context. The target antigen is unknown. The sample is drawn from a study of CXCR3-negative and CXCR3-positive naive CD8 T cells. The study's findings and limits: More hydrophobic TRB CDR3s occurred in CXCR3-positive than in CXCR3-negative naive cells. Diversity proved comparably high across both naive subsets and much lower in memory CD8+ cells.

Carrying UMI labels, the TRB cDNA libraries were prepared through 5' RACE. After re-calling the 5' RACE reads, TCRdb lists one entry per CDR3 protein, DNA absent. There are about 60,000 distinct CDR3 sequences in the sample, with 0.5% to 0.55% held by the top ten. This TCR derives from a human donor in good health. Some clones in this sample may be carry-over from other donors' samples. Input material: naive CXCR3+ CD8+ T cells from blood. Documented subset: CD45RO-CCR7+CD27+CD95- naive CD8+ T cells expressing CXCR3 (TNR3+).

The CDR3 protein is CASRPGTGDEQFF. The rearrangement uses TRBV6-5 and TRBJ2-1; with no DNA, the TCRdb D assignment of TRBD1 cannot be verified. Germline V gene sequence: CDR1 MNHEY, CDR2 SVGAGI. This CDR3 comprises 13 residues.